Each of the 5 T cell receptor beta chains below was sequenced from the same sample in a study of cytomegalovirus exposure and HLA in healthy donors. PCR primers comprised 60 Vbeta and 13 Jbeta primers. The protocol was immunoSEQ multiplex PCR, while the TCRdb copy is restricted to in-frame clones and leaves out a portion. The sample comprises 170,000 or so clones, about three quarters of which are singletons, and approximately 3.4% rests with the top ten. Source material: PBMCs. The receptors were gathered from a woman aged 45-59 years in good health and CMV-seropositive.

Only a few counts were recorded for this clone. The rearrangement joins TRBV11-2 to TRBJ2-1; 8 bases are a match to TRBD2. Germline trimming cut 5 bases from V and 7 bases from J; bases unmatched to any gene: 10. Germline V lookup: CDR1 SGHAT, CDR2 FQNNGV. The CDR3 extends over 15 amino acids. DNA of the CDR3: TGTGCCAGCAGCGATACGGGAGGGGGGGGGAATGAGCAGTTCTTC. Residues: CASSDTGGGGNEQFF.

This chain joins TRBV10-2 and TRBJ2-3, with 13 bases lining up with TRBD2. Looked up from germline, CDR1 is WSHSY and CDR2 is SAAADI. Trimming cost V 2 bases and J 7 bases; bases outside gene matches: 6. The CDR3 sequence is 16 residues long. CDR3 nucleotide sequence: TGCGCCAGCAGTGAGCCGGGACTAGCGGGGATAAATACGCAGTATTTT. It encodes CASSEPGLAGINTQYF.

This clone was detected only once. V is TRBV18 and J is TRBJ2-3, with TRBD1 as a possible D gene (6 bases). In germline, CDR1 is KGHSH, CDR2 LQKENI. The ends were cut back, 4 bases at V and 0 bases at J, with 11 bases in the middle. This CDR3 is built from 15 residues. The CDR3 is CASSLRQVSTDTQYF. CDR3 nucleotides: TGTGCCAGCTCACTGCGACAGGTTAGCACAGATACGCAGTATTTT.

J is TRBJ1-1 and V is TRBV2; 10 bases are a match to TRBD1. V dropped 8 bases and J dropped 3; count of bases not matched to a gene: 6. This CDR3 has 14 residues. From germline, CDR1 is SNHLY and CDR2 FYNNEI. This CDR3 reads CASVRQGAYTEAFF. The CDR3 DNA reads TGTGCCAGCGTTCGACAGGGGGCTTACACTGAAGCTTTCTTT.

The table lists this clone with a count of one. The rearrangement uses TRBV30 and TRBJ2-1, with D hard to call. The CDR3 is 13 amino acids. Between the trimmed V and J ends, which lost 5 bases and 0 bases, there was a span of 8 bases. Germline assignment: CDR1 GTSNPN and CDR2 SVGIG (reference sequence). The CDR3 nucleotides are TGTGCCTGGGTCCGCGGCTCCTACAATGAGCAGTTCTTC. Translating it yields CAWVRGSYNEQFF. The full variable domain, completed using reference TRBV30 and TRBJ2-1, is SQTIHQWPATLVQPVGSPLSLECTVEGTSNPNLYWYRQAAGRGLQLLFYSVGIGQISSEVPQNLSASRPQDRQFILSSKKLLLSDSGFYLCAWVRGSYNEQFFGPGTRLTVL.